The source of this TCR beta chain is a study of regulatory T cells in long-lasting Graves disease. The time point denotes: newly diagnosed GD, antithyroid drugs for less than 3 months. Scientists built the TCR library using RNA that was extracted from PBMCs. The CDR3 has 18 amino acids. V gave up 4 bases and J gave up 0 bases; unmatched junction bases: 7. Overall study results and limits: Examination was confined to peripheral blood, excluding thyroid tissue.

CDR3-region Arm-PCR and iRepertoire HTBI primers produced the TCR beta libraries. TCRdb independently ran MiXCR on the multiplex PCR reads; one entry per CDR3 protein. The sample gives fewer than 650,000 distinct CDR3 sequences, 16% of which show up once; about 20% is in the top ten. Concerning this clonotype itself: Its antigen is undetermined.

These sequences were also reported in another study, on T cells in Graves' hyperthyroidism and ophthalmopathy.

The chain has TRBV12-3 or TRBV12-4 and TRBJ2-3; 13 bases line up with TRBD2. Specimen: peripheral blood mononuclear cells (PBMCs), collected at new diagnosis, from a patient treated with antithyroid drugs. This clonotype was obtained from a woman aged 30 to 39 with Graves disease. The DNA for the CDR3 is TGTGCCAGCAGTTCCCGACTAGCGGGAGGTTTTAGCACAGATACGCAGTATTTT. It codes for CASSSRLAGGFSTDTQYF.